These 7 T cell receptor beta chains originate from one sample sequenced in a study of T cell responses to AZD1222 COVID-19 vaccine. Clones were sequenced by immunoSEQ multiplex PCR, and TCRdb holds only the in-frame ones, with some missing. The sample lists around 140,000 clones, 75% to 90% occurring once. This specimen consisted of peripheral blood, obtained on day 0 of AZD1222 vaccination. These receptors originate from an adult in good health.

The chain has TRBV7-8 and TRBJ1-4; 8 bases fit TRBD1. CDR3 length: 14 amino acids. V was pared by 5 bases and J by 11 bases, with 10 bases of the junction left unmatched. CDR1 SGHVS and CDR2 FQNEAQ come from the germline V gene. CDR3 protein: CASSLTGDTVKLFF. CDR3 DNA sequence: TGTGCCAGCAGCCTGACAGGGGATACGGTGAAACTGTTTTTT.

The chain recombines TRBV5-1 with TRBJ2-3, with 7 positions matching TRBD1. The CDR3 runs to 15 residues. Germline CDR1 SGHRS, CDR2 YFSETQ. V lost 2 bases to trimming and J lost 4 bases; unmatched junction nucleotides: 7. CDR3 nucleotides: TGCGCCAGCAGCTTATATAGGGGGCGGGCAGATACGCAGTATTTT. It is translated as CASSLYRGRADTQYF.

CDR3 DNA: TGTGCCAGCAGTTTTTCCGGCCGGGACGGCCGCTACGAGCAGTACTTC. Translated: CASSFSGRDGRYEQYF. J is TRBJ2-7 and V is TRBV27; perhaps D is TRBD1 or TRBD2 (5 bases each). Trimming stripped 3 bases from V and 3 bases from J, with 18 bases between. The CDR3 contains 16 residues. Germline-derived CDR1 and CDR2 are MNHEY and SMNVEV (reference sequence).

With regard to this clone: An end of the junction does not agree with germline; a read error may underlie this. The V call is TRBV6-5, the J call TRBJ1-1, with TRBD1 as a possible D gene (6 bases). This CDR3 region has 15 residues. Germline V gene sequence: CDR1 MNHEY, CDR2 SVGAGI. This CDR3 is CASSPRTELKTEAFF. For the CDR3, the DNA is TGTGCCAGCAGTCCCCGGACAGAATTGAAAACTGAAGCTTTCTTT.

V and J are TRBV27 and TRBJ2-4, with TRBD1 identical over 7 bases. V was clipped by 3 bases and J by 0 bases; unmatched bases: 5. The CDR3 contains 16 residues. Germline assignment: CDR1 MNHEY and CDR2 SMNVEV (reference sequence). For the CDR3, the DNA is TGTGCCAGCAGTTTTGACAGGGCCCTAGCCAAAAACATTCAGTACTTC. This sequence encodes CASSFDRALAKNIQYF.

The chain couples TRBV12-3 or TRBV12-4 to TRBJ1-3; D is perhaps TRBD1 (5 bases). V gave up 8 bases and J gave up 2 bases, with 7 bases separating them. The CDR3 loop spans 12 amino acids. The CDR3 region has the DNA TGTGCCAGCGTCAGGGCTGGAAACACCATATATTTT. Its protein product is CASVRAGNTIYF.

This clone was detected only once. This sequence joins TRBV6-2 or TRBV6-3 and TRBJ2-1, with 8 bases matching TRBD2. V was clipped by 1 base and J by 2 bases; unmatched bases: 1. Germline CDR1 MNHEY, CDR2 SVGEGT. CDR3 length: 15 residues. Here the CDR3 DNA reads TGTGCCAGCAGTTACTTGGGACTAGCCTACAATGAGCAGTTCTTC. Translation gives CASSYLGLAYNEQFF.